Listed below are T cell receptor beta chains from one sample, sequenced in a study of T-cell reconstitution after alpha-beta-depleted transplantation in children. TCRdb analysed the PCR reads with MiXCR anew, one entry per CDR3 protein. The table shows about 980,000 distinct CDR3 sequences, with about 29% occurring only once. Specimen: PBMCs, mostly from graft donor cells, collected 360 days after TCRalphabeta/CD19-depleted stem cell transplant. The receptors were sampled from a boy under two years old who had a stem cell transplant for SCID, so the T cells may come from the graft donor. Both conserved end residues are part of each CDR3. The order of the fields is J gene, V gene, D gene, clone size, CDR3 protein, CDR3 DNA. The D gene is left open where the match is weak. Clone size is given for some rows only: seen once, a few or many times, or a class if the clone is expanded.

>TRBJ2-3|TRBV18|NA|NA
CASSPALGTDTQYF
TGTGCCAGCTCACCTGCGTTGGGCACAGATACGCAGTATTTT
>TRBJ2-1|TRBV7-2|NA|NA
CASSLAFTVFQDNEQFF
TGTGCCAGCAGCTTAGCGTTTACGGTTTTCCAAGACAATGAGCAGTTCTTC
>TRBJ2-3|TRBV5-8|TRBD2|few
CARAAGVSPDTQYF
TGTGCCCGGGCGGCGGGGGTGTCGCCAGATACGCAGTATTTT
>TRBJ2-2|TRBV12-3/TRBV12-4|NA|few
CASSLFTATGELFF
TGTGCCAGCAGTTTATTTACGGCCACCGGGGAGCTGTTTTTT
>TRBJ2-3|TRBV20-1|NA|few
CSARVDGVSTDTQYF
TGCAGTGCTAGAGTAGACGGGGTTAGCACAGATACGCAGTATTTT
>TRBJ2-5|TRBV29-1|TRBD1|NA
CSVGTGGGETQYF
TGCAGCGTCGGAACAGGGGGCGGAGAGACCCAGTACTTC
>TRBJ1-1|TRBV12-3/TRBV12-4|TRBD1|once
CASSRTDRDMFTEAFF
TGTGCCAGCAGTCGGACCGACAGGGACATGTTCACTGAAGCTTTCTTT
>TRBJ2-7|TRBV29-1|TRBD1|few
CSVRTGPAYEQYF
TGCAGCGTTAGGACAGGCCCAGCCTACGAGCAGTACTTC
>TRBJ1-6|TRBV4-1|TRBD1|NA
CASSQAQEDRGGLTNSPLHF
TGCGCCAGCAGCCAAGCCCAAGAGGACAGGGGCGGCCTCACGAATTCACCCCTCCACTTT
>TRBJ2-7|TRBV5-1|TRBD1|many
CASSTRQGYEQYF
TGCGCCAGCAGCACCCGACAGGGCTACGAGCAGTACTTC
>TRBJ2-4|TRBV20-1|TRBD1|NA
CCARDYQGVKNIQYF
TGCTGTGCTAGAGATTACCAGGGGGTGAAAAACATTCAGTACTTC
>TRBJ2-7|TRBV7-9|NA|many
CASSLGQYSYEQYF
TGTGCCAGCAGCTTAGGGCAGTACTCCTACGAGCAGTACTTC
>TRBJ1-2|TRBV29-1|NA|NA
CSVEDRVGGYTF
TGCAGCGTTGAAGACAGGGTAGGCGGCTACACCTTC
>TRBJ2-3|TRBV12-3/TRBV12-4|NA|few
CASRQVGFSTDTQYF
TGTGCCAGCAGGCAGGTGGGGTTTAGCACAGATACGCAGTATTTT
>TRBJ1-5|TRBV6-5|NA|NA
CASSYASGRRQPQHF
TGTGCCAGCAGTTACGCCTCCGGTCGGCGTCAGCCCCAGCATTTT
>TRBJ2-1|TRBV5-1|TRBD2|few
CASSLGLAGGNYNEQFF
TGCGCCAGCAGCTTGGGTTTAGCGGGGGGCAACTACAATGAGCAGTTCTTC
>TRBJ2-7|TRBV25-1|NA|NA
CASSAYNYEQYF
TGTGCCAGCAGTGCCTACAACTACGAGCAGTACTTC
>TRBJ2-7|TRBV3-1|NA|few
CASSQTPAYEQYF
TGTGCCAGCAGCCAAACACCTGCCTACGAGCAGTACTTC
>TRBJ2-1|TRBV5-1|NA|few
CATGASSYNEQFF
TGCGCCACCGGGGCTAGCTCCTACAATGAGCAGTTCTTC
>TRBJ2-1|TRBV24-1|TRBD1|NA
CATSDLGTGKDEQFF
TGTGCCACCAGTGATTTGGGGACAGGGAAGGATGAGCAGTTCTTC
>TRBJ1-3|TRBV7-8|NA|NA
CASSYLAISIGGPIYF
TGTGCCAGCAGCTATTTAGCTATAAGTATTGGGGGCCCCATATATTTT
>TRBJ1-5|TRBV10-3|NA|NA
CAIWDSGSNQPQHF
TGTGCCATATGGGACTCAGGGTCCAATCAGCCCCAGCATTTT
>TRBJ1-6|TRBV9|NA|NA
CASSVGQNNSPLHF
TGTGCCAGCAGCGTAGGACAGAATAATTCACCCCTCCACTTT
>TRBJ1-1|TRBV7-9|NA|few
CATTPGTEAFF
TGTGCCACTACTCCCGGGACTGAAGCTTTCTTT
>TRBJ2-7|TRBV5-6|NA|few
CASRRWGTSNEQYF
TGTGCCAGCAGACGCTGGGGGACGAGTAACGAGCAGTACTTC
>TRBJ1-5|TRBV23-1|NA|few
CARARYSNQPQHF
TGCGCCAGGGCGAGATATAGCAATCAGCCCCAGCATTTT
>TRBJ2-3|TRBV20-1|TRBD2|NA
CSALGLAGEVTDTQYF
TGCAGTGCTTTAGGACTAGCGGGAGAGGTCACAGATACGCAGTATTTT
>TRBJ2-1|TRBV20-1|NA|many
CSGGSRVGEQFF
TGCAGTGGAGGTAGTAGGGTAGGTGAGCAGTTCTTC
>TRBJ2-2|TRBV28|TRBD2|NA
CASSFRLAGGPEELFF
TGTGCCAGCAGTTTTCGTCTAGCGGGGGGGCCAGAGGAGCTGTTTTTT
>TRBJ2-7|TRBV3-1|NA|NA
CASSQDLNSYEQYF
TGTGCCAGCAGCCAAGATCTAAACTCCTACGAGCAGTACTTC
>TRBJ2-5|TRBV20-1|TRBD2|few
CSASLLAGGETQYF
TGCAGTGCTAGCCTCCTAGCGGGGGGGGAGACCCAGTACTTC
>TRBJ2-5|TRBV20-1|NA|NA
CSARVTGASETQYF
TGCAGTGCTAGAGTTACAGGCGCCAGCGAGACCCAGTACTTC
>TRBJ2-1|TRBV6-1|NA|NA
CASSERLGSSASSYNEQFF
TGTGCCAGCAGCGAACGTTTAGGTTCGTCGGCGAGCTCCTACAATGAGCAGTTCTTC
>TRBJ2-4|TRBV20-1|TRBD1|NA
CSASGTGDQNIQYF
TGCAGTGCCTCCGGGACAGGGGACCAAAACATTCAGTACTTC
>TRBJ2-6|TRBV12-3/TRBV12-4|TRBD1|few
CASTLDRPSGANVLTF
TGTGCCAGCACCTTGGACAGGCCCTCTGGGGCCAACGTCCTGACTTTC
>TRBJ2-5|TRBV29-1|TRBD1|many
CSVVHRGRETQYF
TGCAGCGTTGTCCACAGGGGGCGGGAGACCCAGTACTTC
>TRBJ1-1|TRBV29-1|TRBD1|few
CSAKPGQEAFF
TGCAGCGCCAAGCCGGGACAGGAAGCTTTCTTT
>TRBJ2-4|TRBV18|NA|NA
CASSPQRGHIVNIQYF
TGTGCCAGCTCACCCCAACGCGGACATATAGTAAACATTCAGTACTTC
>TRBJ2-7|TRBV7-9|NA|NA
CASSSPGRRYEQYF
TGTGCCAGCAGCTCCCCCGGGCGTCGGTACGAGCAGTACTTC
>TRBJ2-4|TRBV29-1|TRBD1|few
CSVRQGGKNIQYF
TGCAGCGTCAGACAGGGGGGCAAAAACATTCAGTACTTC